This T cell receptor beta chain was observed in a study of blood T cells in healthy people across ages. The study's findings and limits: It was the long-lived donors that had more naive CD4+ cells and higher diversity than aged donors.

With a J-beta primer mix and a sample-barcoded 5' primer, a second PCR ran about 6 to 11 cycles. TCRdb recomputed calls from the 5' RACE reads with MiXCR, one row per CDR3 protein. The sample shows around 690,000 distinct CDR3 sequences, around three fifths of them seen only once. Comment on this clonotype: Antigen specificity is unknown.

J gave up 5 bases and V 3 bases, and 3 bases lay outside the gene matches. This CDR3 region has 13 residues. The V gene's germline CDR1 is LNHDA and CDR2 SQIVND (reference sequence). With each sample, at least 6 micrograms of total RNA were extracted. The V call is TRBV19, the J call TRBJ1-1, with 7 bases fitting TRBD1. The origin of this receptor is a man aged 55-75 years in good health. The sequencing sample was made of blood. The CDR3 region is CASSMTGRTEAFF. DNA for the CDR3: TGTGCCAGTAGTATGACAGGGAGGACTGAAGCTTTCTTT.